The sequence of this T cell receptor (beta chain) was determined in a study of T-cell reconstitution after alpha-beta-depleted transplantation in children. Study-level points and caveats: Some patients owed their high day-60 TCRbeta diversity to surviving recipient T cells and thymic progenitors. Fresh T-cell production supplied most of the T-cell counts and diversity seen one year after transplant. Expanded graft clones, several hundred of them, were reportedly the source of alpha-beta T cells about two months after transplant.

Unique molecular identifiers were incorporated when the TCRbeta library was constructed. A single record per CDR3 protein comes from TCRdb applying MiXCR to the PCR reads. The sample comprises around 200,000 distinct CDR3 sequences, 11% of which are singletons, and 28% rests with the top ten. This clonotype was counted at least ten times. What it recognizes is unknown. This CDR3 is built from 13 residues. Per germline, CDR1 DFQATT and CDR2 SNEGSKA (reference sequence). V lost 2 bases and J 5 bases, leaving 12 bases between the germline ends. The V call is TRBV20-1, the J call TRBJ2-5, with D possibly called TRBD1 or TRBD2 (5 bases each). The sample in question was PBMCs, obtained before TCRalphabeta/CD19-depleted stem cell transplant. This clonotype was obtained from a child younger than two with acute myeloid leukemia, due to receive a stem cell transplant. The CDR3 nucleotides are TGCAGTGCTAGAAGGGACCGTGAGGAGACCCAGTACTTC. Translated: CSARRDREETQYF.